This TCR beta chain was profiled in a study of tumor and adjacent non-tumor tissue in lung cancer. About the research overall: Stage I to III disease affected 10 men and 5 women aged roughly 31 to 85. Findings of the study overall: Tumor repertoires had a smaller top 100 clone share than normal lung.

The library came from three nested PCR rounds adapted from ARM-PCR protocols. TCRdb reprocessed the multiplex PCR reads via MiXCR and lists one record per CDR3 protein. The sample yields tens of thousands of distinct CDR3 sequences, around 77% seen once. No cell sorting was done before RNA was extracted from the tissue. Newly diagnosed lung cancer patients had thoracic surgery in China, August–November 2014, without prior chemotherapy. The length of the CDR3 is 15 residues. Germline loops: CDR1 SGHAT, CDR2 FQNNGV. Notes on this clonotype: What it recognizes is unknown. Its ends do not fully match the called genes, so a read error is possible.

What was sequenced was lung tumor tissue. The receptor comes from a woman in her thirties or forties with non-small cell lung cancer. This chain connects TRBV11-2 to TRBJ2-2, with 9 bases lining up with TRBD1. As DNA, the CDR3 is TGTGCCAGCCGCTCCGACAGGGGGAACACCAGGGAGCTGTTTTTT. Its protein product is CASRSDRGNTRELFF.